A selection of T cell receptor beta chains follows, all from one sample in a study of T-cell reconstitution after alpha-beta-depleted transplantation in children. TCRdb reprocessed the PCR reads with MiXCR, giving one entry per CDR3 protein. The sample has 750,000 to 950,000 distinct CDR3 sequences, 16% seen once. The specimen comprised PBMCs, mostly from graft donor cells, sampled 360 days after TCRalphabeta/CD19-depleted stem cell transplant. The receptors stem from a male patient aged 10 to 17 who had a stem cell transplant for acute lymphoblastic leukemia, so the T cells may come from the graft donor. The CDR3 runs from the conserved cysteine through the conserved F or W. Each record gives: J gene, D gene, V gene, clone size, CDR3 protein, CDR3 DNA. A D gene is named only where the DNA matches it firmly. The size field is filled for only some rows; it gives once, few, many or a size class.

TRBJ2-4 | TRBD1 | TRBV12-3/TRBV12-4 | . | CASRTGTGVVSKNIQYF | TGTGCCAGCAGAACCGGGACAGGGGTTGTCTCCAAAAACATTCAGTACTTC
TRBJ2-7 | TRBD2 | TRBV12-3/TRBV12-4 | . | CASSLGAGGAAPCEQYF | TGTGCCAGCAGTTTAGGGGCCGGGGGGGCGGCCCCTTGCGAGCAGTACTTC
TRBJ2-1 | TRBD2 | TRBV6-2/TRBV6-3 | few | CATYPAGEVRNEQFF | TGTGCCACCTACCCGGCGGGAGAGGTTAGGAATGAGCAGTTCTTC
TRBJ2-2 | . | TRBV20-1 | few | CSSGGAPFTGELFF | TGCAGTTCCGGCGGGGCCCCTTTCACCGGGGAGCTGTTTTTT
TRBJ1-2 | . | TRBV21-1 | . | CASIGGVHYGYTF | TGTGCCAGCATCGGCGGGGTCCACTATGGCTACACCTTC
TRBJ2-1 | TRBD2 | TRBV7-6 | . | CASSDLEREPYNEQFF | TGTGCCAGCAGCGACCTAGAGCGGGAGCCCTACAATGAGCAGTTCTTC
TRBJ1-1 | TRBD1 | TRBV19 | few | CASSIGQGAWNTEAFF | TGTGCCAGTAGTATCGGGCAGGGGGCGTGGAACACTGAAGCTTTCTTT
TRBJ2-1 | TRBD2 | TRBV27 | few | CASSFTSGRNNEQFF | TGTGCCAGCAGTTTTACTAGCGGGAGAAACAATGAGCAGTTCTTC
TRBJ2-7 | TRBD2 | TRBV20-1 | few | CSAKTSGSSYEQYF | TGCAGTGCCAAGACTAGCGGGTCGTCCTACGAGCAGTACTTC
TRBJ2-1 | TRBD2 | TRBV9 | . | CASSARGGRGWPYNEQFF | TGTGCCAGCAGCGCGAGGGGCGGGAGGGGTTGGCCCTACAATGAGCAGTTCTTC
TRBJ2-7 | . | TRBV15 | . | CATSRDSHRGDEQYF | TGTGCCACCAGCAGAGATTCTCATCGAGGGGACGAGCAGTACTTC
TRBJ1-1 | TRBD1 | TRBV7-9 | many | CASSSTGGDTEAFF | TGTGCCAGCAGCTCGACAGGGGGGGACACTGAAGCTTTCTTT
TRBJ2-7 | . | TRBV7-9 | . | CASSSKGNRAEQYF | TGTGCCAGCAGCTCCAAGGGGAACAGGGCCGAGCAGTACTTC
TRBJ2-2 | . | TRBV2 | many | CASTEGFGELFF | TGTGCCAGCACCGAGGGGTTCGGGGAGCTGTTTTTT
TRBJ2-3 | . | TRBV28 | many | CASSTRLGGTDTQYF | TGTGCCAGCAGTACGAGACTCGGGGGCACAGATACGCAGTATTTT
TRBJ1-5 | . | TRBV20-1 | . | CGASLGANQPQHF | TGCGGTGCTAGTCTGGGGGCCAATCAGCCCCAGCATTTT
TRBJ1-5 | TRBD1 | TRBV29-1 | . | CSVWTGLSNQPQHF | TGCAGCGTTTGGACAGGCCTTAGCAATCAGCCCCAGCATTTT
TRBJ2-7 | . | TRBV7-3 | . | CASSSTGRGEDEQYF | TGTGCCAGCAGCTCAACAGGTAGGGGTGAGGACGAGCAGTACTTC
TRBJ2-3 | . | TRBV5-1 | few | CASAQGPRGGTDTQYF | TGCGCCAGCGCGCAGGGGCCTCGAGGTGGCACAGATACGCAGTATTTT
TRBJ1-1 | . | TRBV27 | many | CASGPRGGTEAFF | TGTGCCAGCGGACCCAGGGGCGGCACTGAAGCTTTCTTT
TRBJ2-7 | . | TRBV21-1 | . | CAAIGVSGSKYEQYF | TGTGCCGCCATTGGAGTTAGCGGGAGTAAGTACGAGCAGTACTTC
TRBJ1-2 | . | TRBV28 | few | CASSLGTGPRYGYTF | TGTGCCAGCAGTTTAGGAACGGGACCGCGTTATGGCTACACCTTC
TRBJ1-1 | . | TRBV25-1 | many | CASSPLGIEAFF | TGTGCCAGCAGCCCACTCGGGATTGAAGCTTTCTTT
TRBJ2-5 | . | TRBV5-1 | many | CASSLVSRDKKETQYF | TGCGCCAGCAGCTTGGTTTCTCGGGACAAGAAAGAGACCCAGTACTTC
TRBJ2-3 | TRBD2 | TRBV7-3 | few | CASSLMGNPGLASSTDTQYF | TGTGCCAGCAGCTTAATGGGGAATCCCGGACTAGCCTCTAGCACAGATACGCAGTATTTT
TRBJ2-3 | . | TRBV29-1 | . | CSVEFSGVVGTQYF | TGCAGCGTTGAATTTTCGGGAGTGGTAGGTACGCAGTATTTT
TRBJ2-2 | TRBD1 | TRBV9 | . | CASSVPAGQGASANTGELFF | TGTGCCAGCAGCGTCCCAGCCGGACAGGGGGCGAGCGCGAACACCGGGGAGCTGTTTTTT
TRBJ1-5 | . | TRBV10-3 | few | CAISIDSYSNQPQHF | TGTGCCATCAGTATAGACTCCTATAGCAATCAGCCCCAGCATTTT
TRBJ2-5 | . | TRBV9 | many | CASSVGGSQETQYF | TGTGCCAGCAGCGTAGGAGGGAGCCAAGAGACCCAGTACTTC
TRBJ2-7 | TRBD2 | TRBV10-3 | few | CAISEAGTSGSIPYEQYF | TGTGCCATCAGTGAGGCCGGGACTAGCGGGAGTATCCCCTACGAGCAGTACTTC
TRBJ1-4 | TRBD1 | TRBV2 | . | CASKLRQGLATNEKLFF | TGTGCCAGCAAGCTTCGACAGGGGCTTGCAACTAATGAAAAACTGTTTTTT
TRBJ2-1 | . | TRBV7-6 | few | CASSLGDFNEQFF | TGTGCCAGCAGCTTAGGAGACTTCAATGAGCAGTTCTTC
TRBJ2-5 | TRBD2 | TRBV7-9 | . | CASSVALAGRETQYF | TGTGCCAGCAGTGTCGCACTAGCGGGAAGGGAGACCCAGTACTTC
TRBJ2-4 | . | TRBV5-1 | many | CASSLTVAKNIQYF | TGCGCCAGCAGCTTAACGGTAGCCAAAAACATTCAGTACTTC
TRBJ2-7 | . | TRBV7-8 | . | CASSLARLTYEQYF | TGTGCCAGCAGCTTAGCGCGACTCACCTACGAGCAGTACTTC
TRBJ2-1 | TRBD2 | TRBV5-1 | . | CASSLEGSGRASYNEQFF | TGCGCCAGCAGCTTGGAGGGTAGCGGGAGGGCCTCCTACAATGAGCAGTTCTTC
TRBJ2-7 | TRBD1 | TRBV3-1 | . | CASSQASGGWREQYF | TGTGCCAGCAGCCAAGCTTCAGGGGGATGGCGCGAGCAGTACTTC
TRBJ2-5 | TRBD2 | TRBV4-1 | . | CASSQERLAGAQETQYF | TGCGCCAGCAGCCAGGAGAGACTAGCGGGAGCCCAAGAGACCCAGTACTTC
TRBJ1-5 | . | TRBV15 | few | CATSRLAGINQPQHF | TGTGCCACCAGCAGATTGGCGGGGATCAATCAGCCCCAGCATTTT
TRBJ1-1 | TRBD1 | TRBV12-3/TRBV12-4 | few | CASRGTDRTEAFF | TGTGCCAGCAGGGGGACAGATCGGACTGAAGCTTTCTTT
TRBJ2-5 | TRBD1 | TRBV5-1 | . | CASSLMGQGGYQETQYF | TGCGCCAGCAGCTTGATGGGACAGGGGGGCTACCAAGAGACCCAGTACTTC
TRBJ2-2 | . | TRBV11-2 | few | CASVQAGTNTGELFF | TGTGCCAGCGTACAGGCCGGGACGAACACCGGGGAGCTGTTTTTT
TRBJ2-1 | . | TRBV5-1 | . | CASRLPGQYNEQFF | TGCGCCAGTAGACTCCCCGGACAGTACAATGAGCAGTTCTTC
TRBJ2-1 | TRBD2 | TRBV2 | . | CASSVVGRASRLYNEQFF | TGTGCCAGCAGTGTCGTCGGGAGGGCCTCTCGTCTCTACAATGAGCAGTTCTTC
TRBJ1-1 | TRBD1 | TRBV7-9 | . | CASSRRTGHTEAFF | TGTGCCAGCAGCCGCCGGACAGGGCACACTGAAGCTTTCTTT
TRBJ2-5 | . | TRBV3-1 | . | CASSQMIGAGETQYF | TGTGCCAGCAGCCAGATGATTGGAGCAGGGGAGACCCAGTACTTC
TRBJ1-2 | . | TRBV7-9 | few | CASSVTGFYGYTF | TGTGCCAGCAGCGTTACAGGGTTCTATGGCTACACCTTC
TRBJ2-2 | TRBD2 | TRBV19 | . | CASSKRSGRTRTGELFF | TGTGCCAGTAGTAAGAGAAGCGGGAGGACGAGGACCGGGGAGCTGTTTTTT
TRBJ2-5 | . | TRBV5-1 | few | CASSLESNWETQYF | TGCGCCAGCAGCTTGGAAAGTAATTGGGAGACCCAGTACTTC
TRBJ2-3 | . | TRBV29-1 | . | CSVEGWQLSTDTQYF | TGCAGCGTTGAAGGTTGGCAGCTTAGCACAGATACGCAGTATTTT
TRBJ2-7 | . | TRBV5-1 | . | CASSLVGYRAGQYF | TGCGCCAGCAGCTTGGTTGGGTACAGGGCTGGGCAGTACTTC
TRBJ1-5 | TRBD1 | TRBV12-3/TRBV12-4 | many | CASGTGAGNQPQHF | TGTGCCAGCGGCACAGGGGCGGGCAATCAGCCCCAGCATTTT
TRBJ2-3 | . | TRBV4-1 | . | CASSQDRAGGRDTQYF | TGCGCCAGCAGCCAAGATCGGGCCGGAGGCCGGGATACGCAGTATTTT
TRBJ2-7 | . | TRBV19 | . | CASSSAGRISYEQYF | TGTGCCAGTAGCTCGGCGGGACGGATATCCTACGAGCAGTACTTC
TRBJ2-3 | . | TRBV7-9 | . | CASSLEVGGPDTQYF | TGTGCCAGCAGCTTAGAGGTGGGAGGACCCGATACGCAGTATTTT
TRBJ2-7 | . | TRBV12-3/TRBV12-4 | few | CASRADVRYEQYF | TGTGCCAGCAGGGCGGATGTCCGCTACGAGCAGTACTTC
TRBJ2-7 | . | TRBV9 | . | CASSVEAGIGYEQYF | TGTGCCAGCAGCGTAGAGGCAGGGATAGGGTACGAGCAGTACTTC